This TCR beta chain was documented in a study of CD8+ T cells in alopecia areata. Study-level information: Treated patients were given 5 to 10 mg oral tofacitinib twice daily. Study observations and caveats: Scalp samples also contribute reads from the resident alphabeta T cells found in normal skin.

Germline CDR1 is SQVTM and CDR2 is ANQGSEA. Trimming cost V 6 bases and J 6 bases, with 23 bases left between them. This CDR3 region has 15 residues. Once RNA had been extracted, it was reverse transcribed into cDNA to act as the sequencing template. Sequencing used immunoSEQ multiplex PCR; TCRdb keeps in-frame clones, though not all of them. The data hold hundreds of thousands of clones, with roughly two thirds observed a single time. Researchers gathered lesional scalp punch biopsies and peripheral blood from patients with alopecia areata. Worth noting for this clone: Its antigen is currently unknown.

The TCR originated in a human donor with alopecia areata. The sample consisted of CD4+ T cells sorted from blood, taken at week 0. The chain recombines TRBV29-1 with TRBJ1-1; unclear D gene. For the CDR3, the DNA is TGCAGCGTCAGTCTCTTAGTGGATCTTGGAGCTGAAGCTTTCTTT. Protein product: CSVSLLVDLGAEAFF. The variable domain in full, completed from reference TRBV29-1 and TRBJ1-1, reads SAVISQKPSRDICQRGTSLTIQCQVDSQVTMMFWYRQQPGQSLTLIATANQGSEATYESGFVIDKFPISRPNLTFSTLTVSNMSPEDSSIYLCSVSLLVDLGAEAFFGQGTRLTVV.